Below are 3 T cell receptor beta chains sequenced from a single sample in a study of cytomegalovirus exposure and HLA in healthy donors. The primer mix had 60 Vbeta and 13 Jbeta primers. The method was immunoSEQ multiplex PCR; TCRdb's version includes in-frame clones alone and lacks a portion of them. This sample has roughly 130,000 clones, with about 73% found just once. The sequenced sample was PBMCs. Receptor source: a human donor in good health.

A single count supports this clone. The J gene is TRBJ1-5, the V gene TRBV27, with TRBD1 identical over 7 bases. The CDR3 totals 19 residues. Per the germline V gene, CDR1 is MNHEY and CDR2 is SMNVEV (reference sequence). V was pared by 2 bases and J by 0 bases, with 13 bases of the junction left unmatched. CDR3 DNA sequence: TGTGCCAGCAGTTTACCATCACCCTCACAGGGGATTAGCAATCAGCCCCAGCATTTT. As protein: CASSLPSPSQGISNQPQHF.

The chain couples TRBV6-5 to TRBJ2-7, with 10 bases lining up with TRBD1. This CDR3 is 14 amino acids long. V lost 8 bases to trimming and J lost 8 bases; unmatched junction nucleotides: 12. Looked up from germline, CDR1 is MNHEY and CDR2 is SVGAGI. Here the CDR3 reads CASQAGTGVRKQYF. The CDR3 coding sequence is TGTGCCAGCCAAGCCGGGACAGGGGTTAGGAAGCAGTACTTC.

This clone was observed a single time. This chain uses TRBV4-1 with TRBJ2-7; TRBD2 agrees at 13 bases. J was trimmed by 6 bases and V by 0 bases; bases with no gene match: 5. The CDR3 extends over 16 amino acids. The germline V gene encodes CDR1 MGHRA and CDR2 YSYEKL. The CDR3 DNA sequence: TGCGCCAGCAGCCAAGATCCGGGACTAGCGGGATCCGAGCAGTACTTC. It encodes CASSQDPGLAGSEQYF.